This paragraph reports one T cell receptor (beta chain). Its cognate antigen has yet to be identified. Base qualities are missing; no much larger clone stands one base away. This entry belongs to a study of cytomegalovirus exposure and HLA in healthy donors (dated by TCRdb to about 2017). Some background on the complete study: In an earlier analysis of about 560 of the donors, under 300 Gb of sequence data and 100 million or so unique TCR beta sequences from 150 million to 200 million T cells were reported. Roughly 300 gigabases of sequencing data and around 80 million unique TCR sequences made up an early release that covered roughly 670 HLA-typed donors. Of the roughly 420 genotyped donors, 80% to 90% were placed in the genetic ancestry cluster associated with self-reported Caucasian donors. The study aimed to test whether signatures of past pathogen exposure could be identified by cataloging public T cell receptors. The T cell repertoires of around 730 subjects were profiled by immunosequencing and related to cytomegalovirus serostatus. Besides the first cohort of hundreds of subjects, a separate validation cohort made up of 120 different subjects was used. To predict cytomegalovirus infection status, the study brought together high-throughput TCR immunosequencing, statistical association of individual TCRs with disease status, and machine learning. A later analysis re-analyzed previously published TCR beta repertoires from roughly 600 donors and added high-resolution HLA genotyping to study TCR occurrence patterns. Rather than using new phenotypic data, the later analysis identified candidate immune exposures from TCR beta sequences and from how often those sequences occurred across donors. In an earlier analysis of 587 of the donors, high-throughput TCR beta sequencing was used to judge whether each TCR beta V gene segment behaved as functional or pseudogenic. Donor age, sex, ethnicity and CMV serostatus were compiled alongside the repertoire data. Genome-wide SNP genotypes for about 65% of the roughly 700 donors were used in a later genetic analysis, which treated that subset as a discovery cohort. All discovery cohort repertoires had been generated on a single sequencing platform. Class I and class II HLA loci were covered by the typing at four-digit resolution. Typing coverage varied by locus: about 629-640 donors for A, B, C, DRB1 and DQB1; under 550 for DQA1; 606 for DPA1; about 450 for DPB1. About five DR-DQ haplotypes were treated as single units for association and clustering because of strong linkage in the cohort. Among roughly 400 genotyped donors of the cohort, an average of around 240,000 unique TCR beta nucleotide sequences was sequenced per donor, of which 15% to 20% were non-productive.

The cohort consisted of 670 or so healthy bone marrow donors. At the time of sampling, all cohort members were nominally healthy, though unrecorded immune exposures were likely present. The donor tested CMV seropositive and was one of the 289 seropositive cohort members. A peripheral blood sample was collected from each donor, and TCR beta sequencing was performed on peripheral blood mononuclear cells. The Qiagen DNeasy Blood Extraction Kit was used to extract genomic DNA from the blood cell samples. Libraries were made using the immunoSEQ multiplex PCR assay. For the multiplex PCR, a mixture combining 60 forward primers for TCR Vbeta segments and 13 reverse primers for TCR Jbeta segments was used. The CDR3 region of rearranged TCR beta genes was amplified from genomic DNA by a multiplex PCR assay. The amplified TCR beta libraries were sequenced on the Illumina HiSeq System as 87-base-pair reads. On the authors' methods: A later analysis counted about 80 million unique TCR beta chains across the 666 repertoires, and 9.5 million to 11 million of these chains were shared by at least two donors. Raw reads were error-corrected and collapsed into unique sequences with a nearest-neighbor algorithm that merged closely related sequences to remove PCR and sequencing errors. CDR3 sequences were aligned to IMGT reference sequences to assign V, D and J gene segments. For a sequence to be retained, at least a six-nucleotide match to both a V gene segment and a J gene segment was required. Rearrangements were called productive when the CDR3 lacked stop codons and stayed in frame with V and J; all others were non-productive. Following IMGT convention, CDR3 was defined as the stretch from the second conserved V-encoded cysteine to the conserved J-encoded phenylalanine. In an earlier analysis of roughly 580 of the donors, sequences lacking an unambiguous match to a single V gene segment were excluded. In an earlier analysis of some 590 of the donors, a V segment was called functional when productive rearrangements were above 56.7%, and segregating when the standard deviation between donors exceeded 5%. A statistical classification framework was built to diagnose cytomegalovirus status from the catalog of TCR beta chain sequences. A later analysis assigned V and J genes by comparing TCR nucleotide sequences with IMGT/GENE-DB human TR gene sequences. Using the TCRdist pipeline, a later analysis assigned CDR3 sequences along with most-parsimonious VDJ recombination scenarios. In a later analysis, every TCR beta chain was defined by the combination of its CDR3 amino acid sequence and its V-gene family, and reads without a unique V-gene family were dropped. A later analysis removed several hundred highly shared, low-generation-probability nucleotide sequences to deal with suspected cross-contamination and a sequencing artifact. A later analysis calculated a clonal expansion index for each public chain from normalized within-repertoire ranks of inferred template counts. Generation probabilities in a later analysis came from a VDJ recombination model fitted to out-of-frame rearrangements, and those results were checked against IGoR. In a later analysis, TCR-TCR, TCR-HLA and TCR-CMV co-occurrence was scored with hypergeometric tests, and a repertoire-size bias correction was applied to TCR pairs. To estimate false discovery rates, a later analysis permuted the HLA or CMV assignments 20 times. In a later analysis, co-occurring TCRs were grouped using DBSCAN, and TCRdist sequence similarity was added for clustering within HLA-allele-positive subsets. Repertoires with fewer than 30,000 or more than 120,000 public chains were left out of co-occurrence clustering, as were a handful of repertoires with anomalous nucleotide sharing. TCRdb limited this immuneACCESS table to in-frame rearrangements with V and J called. A share of clones is missing; checked studies link under half to unresolved V genes, and the rest is unexplained. The DNA was the basis for D and trimming; V, J and clone size are from that table. The sample yields about 120,000 clones; roughly 85% were counted once. The ten biggest clones cover 20% of the sample.

Results the study describes overall, beyond this receptor: Most TCR sequences were observed very rarely across donors, whereas some public TCRs were present in many individuals. Immune exposure information for the cohort was limited to CMV serostatus. A group of highly shared sequence variants was considered likely to be a technical artifact of the sequencing pipeline. Because HLA typing was unavailable for some donors at each locus, only the typed subset was used in association tests. When HLA alleles, especially DR and DQ, strongly co-occurred, TCR associations were difficult to assign to individual alleles. The study listed 164 TCR beta chains as associated with cytomegalovirus. Presence/absence analyses assumed roughly uniform sequencing depth across donors, an assumption that may not hold. In an earlier analysis of around 600 of the donors, most TCR beta V segments were observed in productive rearrangements about 87% or about 30% of the time, broadly matching IMGT annotations. According to a later analysis, parvovirus B19, influenza, CMV and Epstein-Barr virus appeared linked to several top co-occurrence clusters. Because counts were too low, roughly 18 rarely observed V segments, including chromosome 9 orphons, were left out of the earlier analysis of 587 of the donors. Correlated functional status among segregating V segments might be attributable to linkage disequilibrium, but an unknown experimental factor could not be ruled out. Only TCR beta chains were sequenced in this cohort, and the absence of alpha or paired-chain data limited detectable features. In a later genetic analysis, a missense DCLRE1C variant was associated with V-gene and J-gene trimming of TCR beta chains, and the association was replicated in an independent cohort. In a later analysis, TCR association rates were found to vary across HLA loci, with the most associated TCRs seen for DRB1 alleles and the fewest for HLA-C alleles. At a false discovery rate of 0.05, a later analysis linked about 16,000 TCR beta sequences to specific HLA alleles. According to a later genetic analysis, donors in an Asian-associated ancestry cluster had fewer N-insertions in productive TCRs than the roughly 670-donor mean. According to the authors, the approach could potentially be generalized to other disease states and immunological phenotypes. A further reported finding was that TCR beta sequences accurately predicted the HLA-A and HLA-B alleles for most subjects in the first cohort. Most CMV-associated TCR beta chains appeared to be HLA-restricted in a later analysis, and the HLA associations seemed to be driven largely by CMV exposure. Some IMGT-functional V segments, including TRBV6-2 and TRBV6-3, could not be distinguished by the 87-base-pair reads and were therefore excluded. In a later analysis, HLA-associated TCR beta chains were found to be more clonally expanded and to have lower generation probabilities than equally common non-associated chains. In both the original and validation cohorts, the classifier was reported to diagnose cytomegalovirus status with high specificity and sensitivity. A few of the identified cytomegalovirus-associated TCR beta chains were confirmed in vitro to be specific for cytomegalovirus antigens.

According to the germline V gene, CDR1 reads SNHLY and CDR2 reads FYNNEI. The CDR3 sequence holds 14 residues, the cysteine and phenylalanine included. The only DNA kept is the CDR3, 42 bases in frame from the first base. Trimming costs V 11 bases and J 3 bases, and their ends lie 17 bases apart. The clonotype was recovered from a man younger than 30 in good health and CMV-seropositive. In this chain, TRBV2 is recombined with TRBJ1-5, and TRBD1 may be the D gene, going by 6 matching bases. Sequences were obtained from PBMCs. The CDR3 in this case is CASRTDTPNQPQHF. The DNA reads as follows: TGTGCCTCCCGGACAGATACCCCCAATCAGCCCCAGCATTTT.